A single sample is the source of the 30 T cell receptor beta chains below, sequenced in a study of CD8 T cells in Susac syndrome. Roughly 0.45 to 1 ug RNA was reverse transcribed with random hexamers. TCRdb fed the immunoSEQ multiplex PCR reads into MiXCR, producing one record per CDR3 protein. This table holds over 140,000 distinct CDR3 sequences, over 90% found once. The sequencing sample was made of CD4+ T cells from PBMCs. The receptors originated from a human donor with Susac syndrome.

The V gene is TRBV29-1, the J gene TRBJ1-2, with D tentatively TRBD1 (5 bases). This CDR3 region has 15 residues. Germline V gene sequence: CDR1 SQVTM, CDR2 ANQGSEA. V lost 0 bases, J lost 8 bases, and 19 bases lay in between. The CDR3 nucleotides read TGCAGCGTTGAAGATCCCCGGACCCCCCAGGGCGGCTACACCTTC. Its translation: CSVEDPRTPQGGYTF.

The chain couples TRBV30 to TRBJ2-3; 11 bases match TRBD2. V was pared by 3 bases and J by 2 bases, with 10 bases of the junction left unmatched. Germline loops: CDR1 GTSNPN, CDR2 SVGIG (reference sequence). The CDR3 totals 17 residues. The CDR3 DNA is TGTGCCTGGAGGGGGTCTAGCGGGAGGTTTTTCACAGATACGCAGTATTTT. This encodes CAWRGSSGRFFTDTQYF.

The CDR3 sequence: CASSQDWSSSGANVLTF. As DNA, the CDR3 is TGTGCCAGCAGCCAAGATTGGAGCAGCTCTGGGGCCAACGTCCTGACTTTC. V and J are TRBV3-1 and TRBJ2-6, with D unclear. CDR1 is LGHDT, CDR2 YNNKEL, per germline (reference sequence). The CDR3 length is 17 residues. The V end was cut by 0 bases, the J end by 0 bases, with 9 bases between.

The gene calls are TRBV20-1 and TRBJ1-1; unclear D gene. CDR1 and CDR2 (germline): DFQATT, SNEGSKA (reference sequence). The CDR3 covers 13 residues. The CDR3 is CIGEGRMNTEAFF. The CDR3 DNA follows: TGCATCGGCGAAGGCAGAATGAACACTGAAGCTTTCTTT.

The CDR3 coding sequence is TGCAGCGTACACACCGGGACCTACGAGCAGTACTTC. This encodes CSVHTGTYEQYF. This chain connects TRBV29-1 to TRBJ2-7, with a tentative D call TRBD2 (5 bases). The ends were cut back, 6 bases at V and 2 bases at J, with 11 bases in the middle. CDR3 length equals 12 residues. CDR1 SQVTM and CDR2 ANQGSEA come from the germline V gene.

This chain uses TRBV6-5 with TRBJ1-6, with D tentatively TRBD1 (6 bases). V lost 6 bases to trimming and J lost 10 bases, with 13 bases between them. CDR1 and CDR2 from the germline V gene are MNHEY and SVGAGI. This CDR3 contains 13 residues. The CDR3 nucleotides are TGTGCCAGCAGGCCGGGGGGGCAATCACCCCTCCACTTT. Translating it yields CASRPGGQSPLHF.

The chain links TRBV7-8 to TRBJ1-2, with a possible D match to TRBD1 (5 bases). Germline CDR1 is SGHVS and CDR2 is FQNEAQ. This CDR3 has 15 residues. V was shortened by 5 bases and J by 0 bases, with 13 bases between the two germline ends. The CDR3: CASSPRQTPNYGYTF. The CDR3 DNA reads as TGTGCCAGCAGCCCACGACAGACTCCTAACTATGGCTACACCTTC. Full variable domain (outside the CDR3, taken from reference TRBV7-8 and TRBJ1-2): GAGVSQSPRYKVAKRGQDVALRCDPISGHVSLFWYQQALGQGPEFLTYFQNEAQLDKSGLPSDRFFAERPEGSVSTLKIQRTQQEDSAVYLCASSPRQTPNYGYTFGSGTRLTVV.

This chain uses TRBV7-9 with TRBJ2-5; D is unresolved. CDR3 length equals 10 residues. From germline, CDR1 is SEHNR and CDR2 FQNEAQ (reference sequence). V lost 7 bases, J lost 5 bases, and 5 bases lay in between. The CDR3 coding sequence is TGTGCCAGCAAGGCGGAGACCCAGTACTTC. This translates into CASKAETQYF.

The genes are TRBV5-1 and TRBJ1-1; perhaps TRBD1 as D (6 bases). V was cut by 4 bases and J by 6 bases, with 16 bases left in between. Germline CDR1 reads SGHRS; CDR2 reads YFSETQ. The CDR3 is 14 residues long. The CDR3 nucleotides are TGCGCCAGCAGCCCGCGACAGGTTTGGGCTGAAGCTTTCTTT. This translates into CASSPRQVWAEAFF. The full variable domain, rest sourced from reference TRBV5-1 and TRBJ1-1, is KAGVTQTPRYLIKTRGQQVTLSCSPISGHRSVSWYQQTPGQGLQFLFEYFSETQRNKGNFPGRFSGRQFSNSRSEMNVSTLELGDSALYLCASSPRQVWAEAFFGQGTRLTVV.

The CDR3 DNA sequence: TGTGCCAGCACCTCAGCAGACTACTCCTACGAGCAGTACTTC. Encoded protein: CASTSADYSYEQYF. This chain links TRBV12-3 or TRBV12-4 with TRBJ2-7; possible D gene TRBD2, 5 bases. There are 14 residues in the CDR3. Trimming took 7 bases from V and 0 from J, leaving 13 bases between them.

The chain employs TRBV30 and TRBJ2-1, with D possibly matching TRBD2 (5 bases). Looked up from germline, CDR1 is GTSNPN and CDR2 is SVGIG (reference sequence). The CDR3 loop spans 14 amino acids. Trimming stripped 4 bases from V and 6 bases from J, with 16 bases between. The CDR3 region is CAWKLVLASNEQFF. The CDR3 DNA is TGTGCCTGGAAGCTCGTTCTAGCTAGCAATGAGCAGTTCTTC.

The CDR3 region has the DNA TGTGCCTGGGGTACAACAACCGGGGCCAACGTCCTGACTTTC. Translation: CAWGTTTGANVLTF. The V call is TRBV30, the J call TRBJ2-6; no clear D gene. This CDR3 comprises 14 residues. The germline V and J ends were trimmed by 5 bases and 4 bases, with 12 bases remaining between them. Germline V gene lookup returns CDR1 GTSNPN and CDR2 SVGIG (reference sequence). The full variable domain, rest sourced from reference TRBV30 and TRBJ2-6, is SQTIHQWPATLVQPVGSPLSLECTVEGTSNPNLYWYRQAAGRGLQLLFYSVGIGQISSEVPQNLSASRPQDRQFILSSKKLLLSDSGFYLCAWGTTTGANVLTFGAGSRLTVL.

The chain uses TRBV12-3 or TRBV12-4 and TRBJ1-2; D remains unclear. Trimming left V 2 bases short and J 8 bases short, with 9 bases between. The CDR3 spans 12 residues. CDR3 sequence (DNA): TGTGCCAGCAGTTTATTGGGAGGCGGCTACACCTTC. Protein product: CASSLLGGGYTF.

The rearrangement uses TRBV19 and TRBJ1-5; D unclear. V was clipped by 3 bases and J by 5 bases, with 11 bases between them. CDR3 length equals 14 residues. Germline V gene data show CDR1 as LNHDA and CDR2 as SQIVND (reference sequence). The CDR3 here is CASSIPRADQPQHF. CDR3 DNA sequence: TGTGCCAGTAGTATCCCCCGGGCGGATCAGCCCCAGCATTTT.

The rearrangement uses TRBV4-3 and TRBJ2-3, with unresolved D. The CDR3 runs to 17 residues. Germline CDR1 reads LGHNA; CDR2 reads YSLEER. Trimming stripped 0 bases from V and 0 bases from J, with 13 bases between. The CDR3 here is CASSQDRATISTDTQYF. CDR3 DNA: TGCGCCAGCAGCCAAGATAGGGCCACGATTAGCACAGATACGCAGTATTTT.

This sequence joins TRBV11-2 and TRBJ2-1; D gene unclear. Germline V CDR1 and CDR2: SGHAT, FQNNGV. This CDR3 has 12 amino acids. V lost 0 bases, J lost 9 bases, and 6 bases lay in between. In DNA form, the CDR3 reads TGTGCCAGCAGCTTAGAAGCGATTGAGCAGTTCTTC. Protein sequence: CASSLEAIEQFF.

This sequence joins TRBV18 and TRBJ1-2; D is unclear. V was pared by 2 bases and J by 7 bases, with 11 bases between. The CDR3 has 13 amino acids. Germline-derived CDR1 and CDR2 are KGHSH and LQKENI. The CDR3 loop reads CASSPAREAGYTF. Here the CDR3 DNA reads TGTGCCAGCTCACCAGCGAGGGAAGCTGGCTACACCTTC.

The CDR3 DNA sequence: TGTGCCAGTAGGCCCCTGGAGGTGAGCAATCAGCCCCAGCATTTT. This encodes CASRPLEVSNQPQHF. The chain has TRBV19 and TRBJ1-5; D gene ambiguous. The CDR3 covers 15 residues. Germline V CDR1 and CDR2: LNHDA, SQIVND (reference sequence). Between the trimmed V and J ends, which lost 6 bases and 1 base, there was a span of 13 bases.

A note on this clonotype: Mismatch with germline at one junction end may stem from a read error. The chain recombines TRBV15 with TRBJ1-5; 9 bases fit TRBD1. Germline values: CDR1 LNHNV, CDR2 YYDKDF (reference sequence). The CDR3 is made up of 14 amino acids. The CDR3 loop is CATSRGTGAQTQHF. The CDR3 coding sequence is TGTGCCACCAGCAGAGGGACAGGGGCTCAGACCCAGCATTTT.

V usage is TRBV3-1 and J usage is TRBJ1-1; a weak D match, TRBD1 (6 bases). This CDR3 has 15 residues. V was trimmed by 6 bases and J by 1 base, leaving 15 bases between them. In germline, CDR1 is LGHDT, CDR2 YNNKEL (reference sequence). CDR3 bases: TGTGCCAGCAGGCTTGGCGGGGGGCAGAACACTGAAGCTTTCTTT. Its protein product is CASRLGGGQNTEAFF.

V and J are TRBV4-3 and TRBJ2-7, with 7 bases matching TRBD2. J gave up 4 bases and V 1 base, and 10 bases lay outside the gene matches. The CDR3 contains 16 residues. The germline V gene has CDR1 LGHNA and CDR2 YSLEER. This CDR3 is CASSQVLPSGEYEQYF. The CDR3 region has the DNA TGCGCCAGCAGCCAAGTGTTGCCTAGCGGAGAATACGAGCAGTACTTC.

The V call is TRBV9, the J call TRBJ1-1, with D unresolved. Germline CDR1 SGDLS, CDR2 YYNGEE. Deletions cut 3 bases from V and 5 bases from J, with 11 bases between. The CDR3 is 13 residues long. The CDR3 is CASSATVVTEAFF. The CDR3 coding sequence is TGTGCCAGCAGCGCCACAGTTGTTACTGAAGCTTTCTTT.

The chain joins TRBV20-1 to TRBJ2-3; 7 positions match TRBD1. CDR1 DFQATT and CDR2 SNEGSKA come from the germline V gene (reference sequence). CDR3 length: 13 amino acids. V lost 5 bases, J lost 5 bases, and 7 bases stayed unmatched. For the CDR3, the DNA is TGCAGTGCTGGACGACAGGGAGAAGATACGCAGTATTTT. Amino acid sequence: CSAGRQGEDTQYF.

This chain links TRBV4-2 with TRBJ2-5, with TRBD2 matching 12 bases. The CDR3 totals 17 residues. V shed 4 bases and J 1 base; nucleotides not matched to a gene: 7. CDR1 is LGHNA, CDR2 YNFKEQ, per germline. The chain's CDR3 is CASSRTTSGSPQETQYF. The DNA of the CDR3 is TGTGCCAGCAGCCGCACGACTAGCGGGAGCCCCCAAGAGACCCAGTACTTC.

The V and J genes are TRBV12-3 or TRBV12-4 and TRBJ2-2; D may be TRBD2 (5 bases). Deletions cut 6 bases from V and 4 bases from J, with 21 bases between. The CDR3 covers 17 residues. CDR3 residues: CASSPATGGGGTGELFF. The CDR3 region has the DNA TGTGCCAGCAGCCCCGCTACGGGCGGAGGCGGCACCGGGGAGCTGTTTTTT.

The chain carries TRBV12-3 or TRBV12-4 and TRBJ1-6, with D tentatively TRBD1 (5 bases). This CDR3 contains 12 residues. V was clipped by 6 bases and J by 14 bases, with 14 bases between them. Here the CDR3 DNA reads TGTGCCAGCAGCCCCGGGACCCGGTCCCTCCACTTT. Its protein product is CASSPGTRSLHF.

The V and J genes are TRBV14 and TRBJ2-1; no definite D call. The CDR3 has 14 residues. V dropped 4 bases and J dropped 2 bases, with 9 bases sitting between them. Germline values: CDR1 SGHDN, CDR2 FVKESK. The CDR3 reads CASSPVGPYNEQFF. For the CDR3, the DNA is TGTGCCAGCAGCCCAGTCGGGCCCTACAATGAGCAGTTCTTC.

This chain uses TRBV24-1 with TRBJ1-1; 8 positions match TRBD1. The ends lost 12 bases at V and 3 bases at J; junction bases unmatched: 17. Per the germline V gene, CDR1 is KGHDR and CDR2 is SFDVKD. The length of the CDR3 is 16 residues. The DNA for the CDR3 is TGTGCCGACCGCAGGGGGCCCACTCGGATGGACACTGAAGCTTTCTTT. Protein product: CADRRGPTRMDTEAFF.

This chain links TRBV3-1 with TRBJ2-7; 8 nucleotides line up with TRBD2. With V trimmed by 0 bases and J by 3 bases, 10 bases remained unmatched. CDR1 is LGHDT and CDR2 is YNNKEL in the germline V gene (reference sequence). The CDR3 contains 17 residues. The CDR3 DNA reads as TGTGCCAGCAGCCAAGAGAGGAAAAGCGGGAGTAACTACGAGCAGTACTTC. Residues: CASSQERKSGSNYEQYF.

This chain uses TRBV5-1 with TRBJ2-1; D is possibly TRBD1 or TRBD2 (5 bases each). This CDR3 contains 16 residues. V lost 4 bases and J 4 bases, leaving 18 bases between the germline ends. CDR1 and CDR2 from the germline V gene are SGHRS and YFSETQ. The CDR3 is CASSGGSGMGYNEQFF. The CDR3 DNA is TGCGCCAGCAGCGGAGGTTCAGGGATGGGGTACAATGAGCAGTTCTTC. The whole variable domain, filled in from reference TRBV5-1 and TRBJ2-1, reads KAGVTQTPRYLIKTRGQQVTLSCSPISGHRSVSWYQQTPGQGLQFLFEYFSETQRNKGNFPGRFSGRQFSNSRSEMNVSTLELGDSALYLCASSGGSGMGYNEQFFGPGTRLTVL.